These 18 T cell receptor beta chains were sequenced from one sample in a study of T cell responses to AZD1222 COVID-19 vaccine. Method: immunoSEQ multiplex PCR; TCRdb's copy keeps in-frame clones and lacks some. The sample holds roughly 160,000 clones, about 90% seen once. The specimen was peripheral blood, collected on day 0 of MenACWY control vaccination. The origin of the receptors is an adult in good health.

The V gene is TRBV7-2, the J gene TRBJ1-4; D remains unclear. The V end lost 5 bases, the J end lost 7 bases, and 17 bases lay between the germline ends. This CDR3 contains 15 residues. Per germline, CDR1 SGHTA and CDR2 FQGNSA. The CDR3 DNA follows: TGTGCCAGCAGCACCCAAAAAAGGGCCGGTGAAAAACTGTTTTTT. Translated: CASSTQKRAGEKLFF. Variable domain in full (rest from reference TRBV7-2 and TRBJ1-4): GAGVSQSPSNKVTEKGKDVELRCDPISGHTALYWYRQSLGQGLEFLIYFQGNSAPDKSGLPSDRFSAERTGGSVSTLTIQRTQQEDSAVYLCASSTQKRAGEKLFFGSGTQLSVL.

The chain recombines TRBV3-1 (or the pseudogene TRBV3-2) with TRBJ2-5; 8 nucleotides line up with TRBD2. Losses at the gene ends were 4 bases for V and 5 bases for J; bases not matched to a gene: 6. The CDR3 runs to 14 residues. From germline, CDR1 is LGHDT and CDR2 YNNKEL (reference sequence). The CDR3 region is CASSRREGAETQYF. CDR3 bases: TGTGCCAGCAGCCGACGGGAGGGCGCGGAGACCCAGTACTTC.

The rearrangement uses TRBV9 and TRBJ1-4; possible D gene TRBD1, 6 bases. The CDR3 sequence is 14 residues long. In germline, CDR1 is SGDLS, CDR2 YYNGEE. Trimming left V 3 bases short and J 5 bases short, with 11 bases between. CDR3 region: CASSADSPNEKLFF. For the CDR3, the DNA is TGTGCCAGCAGCGCGGACAGCCCAAATGAAAAACTGTTTTTT.

The gene calls are TRBV7-2 and TRBJ2-1; TRBD1 matches at 8 bases. CDR1 and CDR2 from the germline V gene are SGHTA and FQGNSA. Trimming removed 2 bases from V and 6 bases from J; junction bases left unmatched: 6. The CDR3 has 15 amino acids. The CDR3 sequence is CASSLRDRFVNEQFF. The CDR3 coding sequence is TGTGCCAGCAGCTTAAGGGACAGGTTCGTCAATGAGCAGTTCTTC.

The V gene is TRBV5-1, the J gene TRBJ2-1; TRBD2 matches at 15 bases. The germline gives CDR1 SGHRS, CDR2 YFSETQ. With V trimmed by 4 bases and J by 8 bases, 10 bases remained unmatched. This CDR3 comprises 17 residues. CDR3 DNA: TGCGCCAGCAGCCAAGGACTAGCGGGAGGGCGAATCGATGAGCAGTTCTTC. It encodes CASSQGLAGGRIDEQFF.

The rearrangement joins TRBV19 to TRBJ2-1; either TRBD1 or TRBD2 may supply D (7 bases each). The CDR3 sequence is 21 residues long. Trimming removed 7 bases from V and 0 bases from J, with 31 bases in between. CDR1 LNHDA and CDR2 SQIVND come from the germline V gene (reference sequence). The chain's CDR3 is CASTPQGGEGLIRSSYNEQFF. The CDR3 DNA is TGTGCCAGTACCCCCCAGGGGGGGGAGGGCCTAATTAGAAGCTCCTACAATGAGCAGTTCTTC.

The rearrangement links TRBV28 to TRBJ2-2, with D perhaps matching TRBD2 (6 bases). This CDR3 has 15 amino acids. Trimming pared 7 bases from V and 1 base from J, leaving 13 bases between. Germline lookup yields CDR1 MDHEN and CDR2 SYDVKM. The CDR3 nucleotides read TGTGCCAGCATCCCAGGAGGGTTGAACACCGGGGAGCTGTTTTTT. Residues: CASIPGGLNTGELFF.

The V and J genes are TRBV10-3 and TRBJ2-1; TRBD2 agrees at 12 bases. J was trimmed by 4 bases and V by 2 bases; bases with no gene match: 3. CDR3 length: 16 residues. Germline V gene data show CDR1 as ENHRY and CDR2 as SYGVKD. CDR3 DNA sequence: TGTGCCATCAGTGAGACACTAGCGGGAGGATACAATGAGCAGTTCTTC. Protein sequence: CAISETLAGGYNEQFF.

V is TRBV10-3 and J is TRBJ2-7; 11 bases fit TRBD2. The length of the CDR3 is 13 residues. V dropped 7 bases and J dropped 5; count of bases not matched to a gene: 4. Germline values: CDR1 ENHRY, CDR2 SYGVKD. The CDR3 nucleotides read TGTGCCATCACCGGGACTAGCGGAAACGAGCAGTACTTC. This gives the protein CAITGTSGNEQYF.

The V call is TRBV5-6, the J call TRBJ2-2; 8 nucleotides line up with TRBD1. V lost 7 bases, J lost 2 bases, and 4 bases stayed unmatched. The CDR3 contains 14 residues. CDR1 and CDR2 from the germline V gene are SGHDT and YYEEEE. Here the CDR3 DNA reads TGTGCCAGCCGGACAGGGTTAAACACCGGGGAGCTGTTTTTT. Its protein product is CASRTGLNTGELFF.

This sequence joins TRBV2 and TRBJ2-7; no clear D gene. Trimming took 0 bases from V and 6 from J, leaving 9 bases between them. The CDR3 contains 13 residues. Germline CDR1 SNHLY, CDR2 FYNNEI. Written as DNA, the CDR3 is TGTGCCAGCAGTGAAGCCGGCCGCGGCGAGCAGTACTTC. Translation: CASSEAGRGEQYF.

The chain couples TRBV6-1 to TRBJ2-7; D perhaps matches TRBD2 (6 bases). The CDR3 contains 15 residues. Trimming left V 3 bases short and J 2 bases short, with 14 bases between. Germline V gene sequence: CDR1 MNHNS, CDR2 SASEGT. The CDR3 DNA sequence: TGTGCCAGCAGTGAGGAGGGGTCTCTGACCTACGAGCAGTACTTC. Protein product: CASSEEGSLTYEQYF.

This chain connects TRBV4-2 to TRBJ2-7; 13 bases match TRBD2. The junction had 7 bases not matched to a gene; V was cut back by 2 bases and J by 0 bases. The CDR3 loop spans 18 amino acids. Germline CDR1 reads LGHNA; CDR2 reads YNFKEQ. The CDR3 sequence: CASSQPGTSGTSSYEQYF. In nucleotides, the CDR3 is TGTGCCAGCAGCCAACCCGGGACTAGCGGGACGAGCTCCTACGAGCAGTACTTC.

The chain carries TRBV6-5 and TRBJ1-6; no clear D. This CDR3 has 14 amino acids. Germline V CDR1 and CDR2: MNHEY, SVGAGI. V dropped 10 bases and J dropped 0 bases, with 10 bases sitting between them. The CDR3 DNA is TGTGCCACGACCGAGAGCTCCTATAATTCACCCCTCCACTTT. Its protein is CATTESSYNSPLHF.

The J gene is TRBJ2-7, the V gene TRBV11-3; TRBD1 is a possible D gene (5 bases). Trimming shortened V by 5 bases and J by 3 bases, and 14 bases separated the two germline ends. The CDR3 runs 14 residues. Germline values: CDR1 SGHNT, CDR2 YENEEA. CDR3 in DNA: TGTGCCAGCAGCATCGTGACAGCGAGCTACGAGCAGTACTTC. Translating it yields CASSIVTASYEQYF. Full variable domain (remainder filled in from reference TRBV11-3 and TRBJ2-7): EAGVVQSPRYKIIEKKQPVAFWCNPISGHNTLYWYLQNLGQGPELLIRYENEEAVDDSQLPKDRFSAERLKGVDSTLKIQPAELGDSAVYLCASSIVTASYEQYFGPGTRLTVT.

The chain recombines TRBV29-1 with TRBJ1-2; a weak D match, TRBD1 (5 bases). Germline-derived CDR1 and CDR2 are SQVTM and ANQGSEA. Trimming removed 0 bases at V and 8 bases at J, with 13 bases between. The CDR3 loop spans 13 amino acids. CDR3 loop: CSVEDRGERGYTF. CDR3 coding DNA: TGCAGCGTTGAAGACCGAGGGGAGAGAGGCTACACCTTC.

V usage is TRBV9 and J usage is TRBJ2-3; TRBD2 matches 9 bases. The CDR3 is 17 residues long. Trimming at V came to 4 bases and at J to 5 bases, leaving 14 bases not matched to a gene. CDR1 and CDR2 from the germline V gene are SGDLS and YYNGEE. This chain's CDR3 is CASSPRKAGGVIDTQYF. Here the CDR3 DNA reads TGTGCCAGCAGCCCCAGGAAAGCGGGAGGAGTAATAGATACGCAGTATTTT.

This clone was found once. The chain carries TRBV6-4 and TRBJ2-1; D unresolved. There are 12 residues in the CDR3. Germline CDR1 MRHNA, CDR2 SNTAGT. V was cut by 5 bases and J by 8 bases, with 10 bases left in between. The CDR3 DNA reads as TGTGCCAGCAGTCCCAGTGGCGATGAGCAGTTCTTC. Translated, it gives CASSPSGDEQFF.